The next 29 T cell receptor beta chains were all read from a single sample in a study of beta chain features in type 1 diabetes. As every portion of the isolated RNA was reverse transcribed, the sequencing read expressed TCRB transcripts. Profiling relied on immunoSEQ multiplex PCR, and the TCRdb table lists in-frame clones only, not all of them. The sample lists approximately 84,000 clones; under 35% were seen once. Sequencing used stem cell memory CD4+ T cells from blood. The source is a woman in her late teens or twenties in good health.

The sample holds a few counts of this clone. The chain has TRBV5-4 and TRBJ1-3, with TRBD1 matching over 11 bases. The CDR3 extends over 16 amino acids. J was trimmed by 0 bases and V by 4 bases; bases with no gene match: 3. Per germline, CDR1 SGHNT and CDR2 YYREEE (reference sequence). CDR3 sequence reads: CASSRTGGPSGNTIYF. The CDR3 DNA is TGTGCCAGCAGCCGGACAGGGGGCCCCTCTGGAAACACCATATATTTT.

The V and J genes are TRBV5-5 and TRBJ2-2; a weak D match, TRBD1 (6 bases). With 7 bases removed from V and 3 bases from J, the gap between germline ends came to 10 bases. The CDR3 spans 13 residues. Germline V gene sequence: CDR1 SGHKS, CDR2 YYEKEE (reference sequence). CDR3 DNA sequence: TGTGCCAGCTCAGGGGCGGACACCGGGGAGCTGTTTTTT. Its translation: CASSGADTGELFF.

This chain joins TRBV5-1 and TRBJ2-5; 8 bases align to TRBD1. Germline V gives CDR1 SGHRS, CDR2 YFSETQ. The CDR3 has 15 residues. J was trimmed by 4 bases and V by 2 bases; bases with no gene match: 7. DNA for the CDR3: TGCGCCAGCAGCTTTGGGCAGGGGGCAAGAGAGACCCAGTACTTC. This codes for CASSFGQGARETQYF. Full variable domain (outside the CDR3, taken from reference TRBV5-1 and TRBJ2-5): KAGVTQTPRYLIKTRGQQVTLSCSPISGHRSVSWYQQTPGQGLQFLFEYFSETQRNKGNFPGRFSGRQFSNSRSEMNVSTLELGDSALYLCASSFGQGARETQYFGPGTRLLVL.

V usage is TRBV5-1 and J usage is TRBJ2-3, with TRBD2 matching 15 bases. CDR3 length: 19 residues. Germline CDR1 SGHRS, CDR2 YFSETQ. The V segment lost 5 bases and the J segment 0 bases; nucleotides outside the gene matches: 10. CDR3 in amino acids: CASSLIPGTSGRSTDTQYF. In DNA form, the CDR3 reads TGCGCCAGCAGTTTGATCCCAGGGACTAGCGGGAGGAGCACAGATACGCAGTATTTT.

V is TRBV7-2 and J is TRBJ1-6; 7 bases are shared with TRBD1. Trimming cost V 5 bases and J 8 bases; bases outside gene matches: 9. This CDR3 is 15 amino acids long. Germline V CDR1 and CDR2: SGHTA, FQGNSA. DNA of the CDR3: TGTGCCAGCAGCGTACTAGGGGGCGCAGATTCACCCCTCCACTTT. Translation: CASSVLGGADSPLHF. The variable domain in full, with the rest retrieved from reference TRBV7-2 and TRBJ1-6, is GAGVSQSPSNKVTEKGKDVELRCDPISGHTALYWYRQSLGQGLEFLIYFQGNSAPDKSGLPSDRFSAERTGGSVSTLTIQRTQQEDSAVYLCASSVLGGADSPLHFGNGTRLTVT.

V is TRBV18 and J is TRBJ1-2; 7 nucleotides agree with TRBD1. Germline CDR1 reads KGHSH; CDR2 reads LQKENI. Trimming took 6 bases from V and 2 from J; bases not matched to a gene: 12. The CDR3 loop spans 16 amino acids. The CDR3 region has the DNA TGTGCCAGCTCCCTTCAAAGGGACAGCGTCAACTATGGCTACACCTTC. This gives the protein CASSLQRDSVNYGYTF. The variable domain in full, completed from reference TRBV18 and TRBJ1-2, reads NAGVMQNPRHLVRRRGQEARLRCSPMKGHSHVYWYRQLPEEGLKFMVYLQKENIIDESGMPKERFSAEFPKEGPSILRIQQVVRGDSAAYFCASSLQRDSVNYGYTFGSGTRLTVV.

CDR3 loop: CASSLDSPSNQPQHF. CDR3 nucleotides: TGTGCCAGCAGCTTAGACAGCCCTAGCAATCAGCCCCAGCATTTT. This rearrangement joins TRBV7-9 to TRBJ1-5; D remains unclear. Trimming stripped 1 base from V and 0 bases from J, with 7 bases between. Germline V gives CDR1 SEHNR, CDR2 FQNEAQ (reference sequence). The CDR3 is 15 amino acids.

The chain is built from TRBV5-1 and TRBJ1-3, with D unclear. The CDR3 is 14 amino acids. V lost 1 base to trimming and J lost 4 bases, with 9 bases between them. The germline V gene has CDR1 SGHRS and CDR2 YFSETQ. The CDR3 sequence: CASSLMTGGNTIYF. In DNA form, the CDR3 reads TGCGCCAGCAGCTTGATGACGGGGGGAAACACCATATATTTT.

This CDR3 reads CASSLVGGGLEETQYF. The CDR3 DNA is TGTGCCAGCAGCTTGGTAGGGGGGGGGCTGGAAGAGACCCAGTACTTC. The chain uses TRBV5-4 and TRBJ2-5; perhaps TRBD2 as D (7 bases). V was clipped by 0 bases and J by 3 bases, with 15 bases between them. The CDR3 is 16 residues long. The germline CDR1 and CDR2 sequences are SGHNT and YYREEE (reference sequence).

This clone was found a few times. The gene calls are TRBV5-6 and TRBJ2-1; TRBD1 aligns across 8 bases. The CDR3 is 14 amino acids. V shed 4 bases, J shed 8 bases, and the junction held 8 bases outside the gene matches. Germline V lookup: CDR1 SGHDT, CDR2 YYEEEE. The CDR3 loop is CASSLGTGRDEQFF. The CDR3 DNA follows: TGTGCCAGCAGCCTAGGGACAGGAAGGGATGAGCAGTTCTTC.

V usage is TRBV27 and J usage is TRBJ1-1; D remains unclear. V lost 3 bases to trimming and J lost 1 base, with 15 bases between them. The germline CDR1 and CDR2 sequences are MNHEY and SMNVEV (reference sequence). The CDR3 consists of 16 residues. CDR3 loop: CASSFSSGAGNTEAFF. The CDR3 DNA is TGTGCCAGCAGTTTTTCTTCGGGCGCGGGGAACACTGAAGCTTTCTTT.

CDR3 in amino acids: CASSLFAGGYEQYF. CDR3 DNA sequence: TGCGCCAGCAGCTTGTTCGCAGGGGGCTACGAGCAGTACTTC. The rearrangement joins TRBV5-1 to TRBJ2-7, with 7 bases matching TRBD1. The CDR3 is 14 amino acids. V shed 1 base, J shed 3 bases, and the junction held 4 bases outside the gene matches. Germline V lookup: CDR1 SGHRS, CDR2 YFSETQ.

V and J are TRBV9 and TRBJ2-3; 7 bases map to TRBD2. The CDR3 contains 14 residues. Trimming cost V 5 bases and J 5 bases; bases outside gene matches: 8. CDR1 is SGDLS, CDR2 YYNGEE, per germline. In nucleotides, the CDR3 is TGTGCCAGCAGTGACGGACTAGTGGGAGATACGCAGTATTTT. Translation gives CASSDGLVGDTQYF.

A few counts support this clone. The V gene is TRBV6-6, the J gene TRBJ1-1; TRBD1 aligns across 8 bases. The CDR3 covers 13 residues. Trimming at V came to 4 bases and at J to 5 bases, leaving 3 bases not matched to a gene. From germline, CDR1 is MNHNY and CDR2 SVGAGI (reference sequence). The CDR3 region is CASSWNRGTEAFF. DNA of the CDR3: TGTGCCAGCAGTTGGAACAGGGGGACTGAAGCTTTCTTT.

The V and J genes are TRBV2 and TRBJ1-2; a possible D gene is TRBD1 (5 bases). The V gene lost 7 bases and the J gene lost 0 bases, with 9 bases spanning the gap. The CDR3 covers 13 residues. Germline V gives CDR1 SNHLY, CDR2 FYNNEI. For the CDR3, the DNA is TGTGCCAGCACTTCAGGGTCTAACTATGGCTACACCTTC. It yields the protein CASTSGSNYGYTF. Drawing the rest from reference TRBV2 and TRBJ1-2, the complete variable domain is EPEVTQTPSHQVTQMGQEVILRCVPISNHLYFYWYRQILGQKVEFLVSFYNNEISEKSEIFDDQFSVERPDGSNFTLKIRSTKLEDSAMYFCASTSGSNYGYTFGSGTRLTVV.

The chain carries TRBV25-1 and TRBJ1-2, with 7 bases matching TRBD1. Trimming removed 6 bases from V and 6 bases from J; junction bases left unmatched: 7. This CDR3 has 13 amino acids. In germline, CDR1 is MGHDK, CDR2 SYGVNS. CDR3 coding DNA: TGTGCCAGCAGGATTCAGGGGGAGGATGGCTACACCTTC. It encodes CASRIQGEDGYTF.

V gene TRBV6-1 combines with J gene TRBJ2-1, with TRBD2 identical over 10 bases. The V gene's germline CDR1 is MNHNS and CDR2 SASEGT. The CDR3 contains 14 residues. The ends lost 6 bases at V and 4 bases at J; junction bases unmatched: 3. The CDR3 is CASSIAGGYNEQFF. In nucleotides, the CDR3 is TGTGCCAGCAGCATAGCGGGGGGTTACAATGAGCAGTTCTTC.

The CDR3 coding sequence is TGTGCCAGCGCGATTGGTGTGGAGACCCAGTACTTC. This encodes CASAIGVETQYF. J is TRBJ2-5 and V is TRBV30; D gene ambiguous. The V gene's germline CDR1 is GTSNPN and CDR2 SVGIG (reference sequence). V lost 8 bases and J 5 bases, leaving 15 bases between the germline ends. The CDR3 length is 12 residues.

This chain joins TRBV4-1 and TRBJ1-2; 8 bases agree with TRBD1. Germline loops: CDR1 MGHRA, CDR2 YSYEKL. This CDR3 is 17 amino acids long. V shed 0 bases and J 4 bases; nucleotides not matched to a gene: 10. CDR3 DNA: TGCGCCAGCAGCCAAGATGGTGGACAGGGTCAGAGCTATGGCTACACCTTC. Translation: CASSQDGGQGQSYGYTF.

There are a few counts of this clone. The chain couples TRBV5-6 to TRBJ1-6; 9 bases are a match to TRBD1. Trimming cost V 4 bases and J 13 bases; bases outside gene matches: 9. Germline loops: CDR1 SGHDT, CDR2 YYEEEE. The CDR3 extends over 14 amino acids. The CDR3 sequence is CASSAGQGLSPLHF. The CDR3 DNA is TGTGCCAGCAGCGCCGGACAGGGGCTTTCGCCCCTCCACTTT.

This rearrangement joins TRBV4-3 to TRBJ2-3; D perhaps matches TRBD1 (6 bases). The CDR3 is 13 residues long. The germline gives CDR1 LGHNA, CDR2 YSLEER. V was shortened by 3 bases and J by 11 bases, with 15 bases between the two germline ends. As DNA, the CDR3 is TGCGCCAGCAGCCAGGGGACCTTAGGGGGGCAGTATTTT. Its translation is CASSQGTLGGQYF.

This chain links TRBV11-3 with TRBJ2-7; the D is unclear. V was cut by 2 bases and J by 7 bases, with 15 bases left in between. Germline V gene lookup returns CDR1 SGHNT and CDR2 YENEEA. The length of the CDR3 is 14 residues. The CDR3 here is CASSLIEAPREQYF. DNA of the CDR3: TGTGCCAGCAGCTTAATAGAAGCGCCCCGGGAGCAGTACTTC.

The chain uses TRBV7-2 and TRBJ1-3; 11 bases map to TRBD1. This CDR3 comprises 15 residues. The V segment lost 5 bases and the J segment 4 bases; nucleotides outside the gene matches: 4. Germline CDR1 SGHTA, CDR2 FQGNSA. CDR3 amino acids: CASSLDRGRGNTIYF. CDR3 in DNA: TGTGCCAGCAGCCTGGACAGGGGGCGAGGAAACACCATATATTTT. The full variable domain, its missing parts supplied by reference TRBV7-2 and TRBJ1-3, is GAGVSQSPSNKVTEKGKDVELRCDPISGHTALYWYRQSLGQGLEFLIYFQGNSAPDKSGLPSDRFSAERTGGSVSTLTIQRTQQEDSAVYLCASSLDRGRGNTIYFGEGSWLTVV.

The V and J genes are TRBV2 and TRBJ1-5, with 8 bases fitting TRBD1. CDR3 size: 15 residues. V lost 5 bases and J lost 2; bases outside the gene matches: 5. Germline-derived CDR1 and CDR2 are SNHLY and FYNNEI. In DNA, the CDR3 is TGTGCCAGCAGTCCGACAGGGGCGGGCAATCAGCCCCAGCATTTT. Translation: CASSPTGAGNQPQHF.

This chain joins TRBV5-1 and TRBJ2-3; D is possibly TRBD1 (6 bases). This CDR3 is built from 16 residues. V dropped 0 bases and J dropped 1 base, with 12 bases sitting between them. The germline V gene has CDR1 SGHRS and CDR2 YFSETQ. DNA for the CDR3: TGCGCCAGCAGCTTGGTGACCCCAGGGGGCACAGATACGCAGTATTTT. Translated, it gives CASSLVTPGGTDTQYF.

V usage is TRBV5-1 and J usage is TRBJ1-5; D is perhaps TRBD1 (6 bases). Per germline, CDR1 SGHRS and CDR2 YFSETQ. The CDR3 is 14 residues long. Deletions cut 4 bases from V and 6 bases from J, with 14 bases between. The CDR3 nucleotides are TGCGCCAGCAGCCCGGATGGGGGCGGTCAGCCCCAGCATTTT. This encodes CASSPDGGGQPQHF.

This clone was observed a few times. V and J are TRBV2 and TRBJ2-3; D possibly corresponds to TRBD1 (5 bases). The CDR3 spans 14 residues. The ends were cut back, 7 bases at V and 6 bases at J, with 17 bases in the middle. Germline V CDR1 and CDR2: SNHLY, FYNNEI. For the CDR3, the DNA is TGTGCCAGCAAACCGGACGGGTCAGGGGATACGCAGTATTTT. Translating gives CASKPDGSGDTQYF.

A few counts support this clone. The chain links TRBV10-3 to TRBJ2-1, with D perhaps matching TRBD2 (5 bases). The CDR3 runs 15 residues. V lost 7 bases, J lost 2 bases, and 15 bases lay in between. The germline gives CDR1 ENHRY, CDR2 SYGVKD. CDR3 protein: CAIKGVGLAYNEQFF. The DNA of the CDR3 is TGTGCCATCAAGGGAGTAGGACTTGCCTACAATGAGCAGTTCTTC.

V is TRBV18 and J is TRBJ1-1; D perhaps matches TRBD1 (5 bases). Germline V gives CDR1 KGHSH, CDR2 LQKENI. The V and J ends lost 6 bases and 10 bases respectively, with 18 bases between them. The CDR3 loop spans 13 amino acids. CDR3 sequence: CASSSGAGEPAFF. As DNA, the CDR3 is TGTGCCAGCTCTAGTGGGGCGGGGGAACCAGCTTTCTTT.